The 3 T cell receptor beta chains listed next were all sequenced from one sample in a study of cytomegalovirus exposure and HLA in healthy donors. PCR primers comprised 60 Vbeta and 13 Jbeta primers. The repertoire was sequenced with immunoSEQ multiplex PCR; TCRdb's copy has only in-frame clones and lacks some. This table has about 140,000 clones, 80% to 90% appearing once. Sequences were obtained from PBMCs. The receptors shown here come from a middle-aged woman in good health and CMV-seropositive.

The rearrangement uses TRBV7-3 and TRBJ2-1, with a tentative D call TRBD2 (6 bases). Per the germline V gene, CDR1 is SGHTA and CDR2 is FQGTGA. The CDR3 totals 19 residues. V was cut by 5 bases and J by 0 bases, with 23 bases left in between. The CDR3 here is CASSPHGTPSLSSYNEQFF. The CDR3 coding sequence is TGTGCCAGCAGCCCCCACGGGACTCCTAGTCTCAGCTCCTACAATGAGCAGTTCTTC.

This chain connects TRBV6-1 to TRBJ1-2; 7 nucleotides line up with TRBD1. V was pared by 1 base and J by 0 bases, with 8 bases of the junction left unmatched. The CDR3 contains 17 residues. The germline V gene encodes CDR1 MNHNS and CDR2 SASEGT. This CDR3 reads CASSEVGGPLANYGYTF. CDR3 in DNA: TGTGCCAGCAGTGAAGTAGGGGGCCCCCTAGCTAACTATGGCTACACCTTC.

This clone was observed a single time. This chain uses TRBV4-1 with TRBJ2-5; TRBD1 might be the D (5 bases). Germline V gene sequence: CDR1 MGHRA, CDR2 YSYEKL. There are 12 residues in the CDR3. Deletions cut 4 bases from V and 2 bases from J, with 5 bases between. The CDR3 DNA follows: TGCGCCAGCAGCCGACAGCAAGAGACCCAGTACTTC. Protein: CASSRQQETQYF.